This T cell receptor (beta chain) was identified during a study of shared clonotypes between healthy human individuals. Study-level results: In contrast to clonotypes shared by all four donors, non-shared clonotypes had lower generation probabilities. Specimens sampled were limited to blood, with tissue repertoires likely differing. Rarefaction showed sorted-subset sequencing was incomplete despite large depth.

CD8 memory was a combination that joined CD45RO+ cells with CCR7-negative CD45RA+ TemRA cells. In the case of this clone: What it binds is unknown.

Trimming took off 3 bases at V and 6 bases at J, with 23 bases between the two ends. In germline, CDR1 is SEHNR, CDR2 FQNEAQ (reference sequence). This CDR3 has 17 amino acids. Measured with immunoSEQ multiplex PCR; TCRdb has only the in-frame clones, and not every one. The sample shows about 320,000 clones, roughly 84% of them seen only once. The sample consisted of memory CD8+ T cells sorted from blood. Documented subset: CD45RO+ cells pooled with CCR7-negative TemRA cells. The gene calls are TRBV7-9 and TRBJ1-1; weak D call: TRBD1 (6 bases). The sequence came from a man in his late teens or twenties in good health. The CDR3 sequence: CASSFPLNRDPRSEAFF. The CDR3 DNA follows: TGTGCCAGCAGCTTCCCGCTCAACAGGGACCCCAGGTCTGAAGCTTTCTTT.